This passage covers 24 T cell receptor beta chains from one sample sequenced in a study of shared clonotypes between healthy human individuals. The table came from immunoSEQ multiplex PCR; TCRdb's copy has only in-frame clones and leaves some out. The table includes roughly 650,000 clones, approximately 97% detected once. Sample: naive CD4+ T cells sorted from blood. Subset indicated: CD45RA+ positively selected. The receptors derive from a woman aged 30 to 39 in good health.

CDR3 DNA sequence: TGCGCCAGCAGTCTTACACCCTTGGCTAACTATGGCTACACCTTC. As protein: CASSLTPLANYGYTF. The rearrangement uses TRBV5-1 and TRBJ1-2; unclear D gene. This CDR3 comprises 15 residues. Trimming shortened V by 5 bases and J by 0 bases, and 14 bases separated the two germline ends. Germline V CDR1 and CDR2: SGHRS, YFSETQ.

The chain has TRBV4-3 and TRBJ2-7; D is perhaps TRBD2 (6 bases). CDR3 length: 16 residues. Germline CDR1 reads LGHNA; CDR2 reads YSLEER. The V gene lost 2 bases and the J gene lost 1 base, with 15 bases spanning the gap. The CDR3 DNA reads TGCGCCAGCAGCCAAATACTCGGGACTGGATCCTACGAGCAGTACTTC. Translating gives CASSQILGTGSYEQYF.

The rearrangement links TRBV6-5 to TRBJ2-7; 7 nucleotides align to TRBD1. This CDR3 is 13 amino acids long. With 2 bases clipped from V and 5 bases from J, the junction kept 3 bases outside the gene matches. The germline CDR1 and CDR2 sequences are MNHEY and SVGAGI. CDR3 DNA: TGTGCCAGCAGTTACGACAGGGACCACGAGCAGTACTTC. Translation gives CASSYDRDHEQYF.

The CDR3 DNA reads as TGTGCCAGCAGCAACACGGAGTCTGGAAACACCATATATTTT. It translates to CASSNTESGNTIYF. This chain links TRBV7-9 with TRBJ1-3; D is unresolved. The V gene's germline CDR1 is SEHNR and CDR2 FQNEAQ (reference sequence). The CDR3 spans 14 residues. V lost 5 bases and J lost 1, with 9 bases in between.

For the CDR3, the DNA is TGTGCCAGCAGCTTGGCCGGGTCAGGGGGGAATGAAAAACTGTTTTTT. Its protein is CASSLAGSGGNEKLFF. The chain couples TRBV5-8 to TRBJ1-4; 7 bases match TRBD1. With 0 bases clipped from V and 5 bases from J, the junction kept 7 bases outside the gene matches. CDR1 and CDR2 (germline): SGHTS, YDEGEE. The CDR3 runs 16 residues.

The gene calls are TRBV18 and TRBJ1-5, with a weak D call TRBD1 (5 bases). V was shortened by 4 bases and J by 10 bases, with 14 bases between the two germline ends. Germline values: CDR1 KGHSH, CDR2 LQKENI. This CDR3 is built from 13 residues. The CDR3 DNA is TGTGCCAGCTCACAAGGCCTGGGGGGACCCCAGCATTTT. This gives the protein CASSQGLGGPQHF. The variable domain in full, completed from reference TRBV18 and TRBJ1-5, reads NAGVMQNPRHLVRRRGQEARLRCSPMKGHSHVYWYRQLPEEGLKFMVYLQKENIIDESGMPKERFSAEFPKEGPSILRIQQVVRGDSAAYFCASSQGLGGPQHFGDGTRLSIL.

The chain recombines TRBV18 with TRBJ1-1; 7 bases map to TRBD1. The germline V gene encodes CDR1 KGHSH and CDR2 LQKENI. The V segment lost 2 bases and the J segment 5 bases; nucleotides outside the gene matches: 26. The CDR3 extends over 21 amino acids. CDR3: CASSPYARRHHDRVQPTEAFF. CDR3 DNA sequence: TGTGCCAGCTCACCATACGCCCGACGACATCACGACAGGGTTCAACCGACTGAAGCTTTCTTT.

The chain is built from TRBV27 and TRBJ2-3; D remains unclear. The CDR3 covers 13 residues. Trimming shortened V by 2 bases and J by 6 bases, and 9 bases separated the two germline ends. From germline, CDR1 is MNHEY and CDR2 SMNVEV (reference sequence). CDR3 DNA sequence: TGTGCCAGCAGTTTAACTCGCGCGGATACGCAGTATTTT. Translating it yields CASSLTRADTQYF.

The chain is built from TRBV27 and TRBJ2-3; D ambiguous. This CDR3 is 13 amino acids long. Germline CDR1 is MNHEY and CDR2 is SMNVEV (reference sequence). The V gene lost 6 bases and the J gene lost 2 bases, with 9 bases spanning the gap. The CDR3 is CASSSENTDTQYF. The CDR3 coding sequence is TGTGCCAGCAGCTCAGAGAACACAGATACGCAGTATTTT.

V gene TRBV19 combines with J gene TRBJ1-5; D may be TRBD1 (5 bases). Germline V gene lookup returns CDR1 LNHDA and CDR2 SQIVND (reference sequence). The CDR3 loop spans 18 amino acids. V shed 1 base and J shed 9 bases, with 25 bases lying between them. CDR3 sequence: CASSIGGRALFGDLPQHF. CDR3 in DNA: TGTGCCAGTAGTATAGGAGGCAGGGCCCTCTTCGGGGATCTGCCCCAGCATTTT.

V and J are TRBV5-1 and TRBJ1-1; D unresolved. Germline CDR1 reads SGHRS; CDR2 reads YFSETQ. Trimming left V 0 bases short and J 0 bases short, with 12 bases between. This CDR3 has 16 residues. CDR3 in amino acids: CASSLAPQRMNTEAFF. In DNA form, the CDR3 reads TGCGCCAGCAGCTTGGCCCCCCAGCGGATGAACACTGAAGCTTTCTTT.

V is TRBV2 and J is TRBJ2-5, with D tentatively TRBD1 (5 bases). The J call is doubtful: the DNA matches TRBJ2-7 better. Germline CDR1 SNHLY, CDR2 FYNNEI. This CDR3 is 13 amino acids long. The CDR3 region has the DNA TGTGCCAGCAGTGTAGGACACCTCTACGAGCAGTACTTC. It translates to CASSVGHLYEQYF.

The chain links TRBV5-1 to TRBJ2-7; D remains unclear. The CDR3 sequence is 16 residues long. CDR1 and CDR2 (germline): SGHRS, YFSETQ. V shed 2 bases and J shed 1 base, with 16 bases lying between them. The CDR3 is CASSLAEQTGSYEQYF. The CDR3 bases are TGCGCCAGCAGCTTAGCCGAGCAGACTGGGTCCTACGAGCAGTACTTC.

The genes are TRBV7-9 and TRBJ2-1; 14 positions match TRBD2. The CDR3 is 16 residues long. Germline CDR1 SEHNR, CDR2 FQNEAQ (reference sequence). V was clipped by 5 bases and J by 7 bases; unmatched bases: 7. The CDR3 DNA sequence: TGTGCCAGCAGCCCCACCGGGACTAGCGGGAGAAATGAGCAGTTCTTC. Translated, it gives CASSPTGTSGRNEQFF.

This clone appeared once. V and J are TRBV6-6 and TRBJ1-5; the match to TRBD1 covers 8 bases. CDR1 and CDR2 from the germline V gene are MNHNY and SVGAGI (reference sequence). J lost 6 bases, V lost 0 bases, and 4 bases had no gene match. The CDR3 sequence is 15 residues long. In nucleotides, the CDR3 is TGTGCCAGCAGTTACTCGATACAGGGGGGTCAGCCCCAGCATTTT. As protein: CASSYSIQGGQPQHF.

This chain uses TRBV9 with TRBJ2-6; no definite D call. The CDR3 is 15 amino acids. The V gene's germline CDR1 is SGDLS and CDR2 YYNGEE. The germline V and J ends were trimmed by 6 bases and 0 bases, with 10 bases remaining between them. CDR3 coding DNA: TGTGCCAGCACCCAAGAGAGCTCTGGGGCCAACGTCCTGACTTTC. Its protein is CASTQESSGANVLTF.

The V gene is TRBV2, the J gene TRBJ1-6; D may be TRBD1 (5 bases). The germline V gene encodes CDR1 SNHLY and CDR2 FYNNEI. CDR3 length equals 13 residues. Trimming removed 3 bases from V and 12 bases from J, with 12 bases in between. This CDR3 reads CASSDRASGPLHF. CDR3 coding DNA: TGTGCCAGCAGTGACAGGGCCTCAGGACCCCTCCACTTT.

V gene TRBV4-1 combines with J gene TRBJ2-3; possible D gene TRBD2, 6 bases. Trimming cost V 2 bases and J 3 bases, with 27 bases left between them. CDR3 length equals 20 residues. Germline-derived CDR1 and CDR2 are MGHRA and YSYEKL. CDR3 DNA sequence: TGCGCCAGCAGCCAAAAGCCGGCGGCGGGAAGCCCCGGAAGGACAGATACGCAGTATTTT. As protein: CASSQKPAAGSPGRTDTQYF.

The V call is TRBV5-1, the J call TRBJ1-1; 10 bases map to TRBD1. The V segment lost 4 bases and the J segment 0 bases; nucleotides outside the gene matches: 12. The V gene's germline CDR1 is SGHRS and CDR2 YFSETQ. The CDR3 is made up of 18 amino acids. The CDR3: CASSPAGQGLFMNTEAFF. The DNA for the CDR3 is TGCGCCAGCAGCCCAGCGGGACAGGGGCTTTTTATGAACACTGAAGCTTTCTTT.

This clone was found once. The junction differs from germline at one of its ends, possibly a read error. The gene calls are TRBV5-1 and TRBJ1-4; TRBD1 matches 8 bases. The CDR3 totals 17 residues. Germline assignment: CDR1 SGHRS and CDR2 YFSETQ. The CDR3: CASTLKGQGPTNEKLFF. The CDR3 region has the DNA TGCGCCAGCACCTTGAAAGGACAGGGACCAACTAATGAAAAACTGTTTTTT.

The CDR3, as DNA: TGTGCCAGCAGCGCCCGGGGACCGAACAATGAGCAGTTCTTC. Protein sequence: CASSARGPNNEQFF. J is TRBJ2-1 and V is TRBV28; the D gene could be TRBD1 or TRBD2 (5 bases each). Trimming took 6 bases from V and 5 from J, leaving 14 bases between them. Germline V CDR1 and CDR2: MDHEN, SYDVKM. The CDR3 contains 14 residues.

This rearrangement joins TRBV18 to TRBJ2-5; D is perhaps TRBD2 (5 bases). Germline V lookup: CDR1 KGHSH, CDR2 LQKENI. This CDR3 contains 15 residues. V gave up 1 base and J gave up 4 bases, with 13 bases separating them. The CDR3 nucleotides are TGTGCCAGCTCACCACAGCAGGCGGGTGGAGAGACCCAGTACTTC. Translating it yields CASSPQQAGGETQYF.

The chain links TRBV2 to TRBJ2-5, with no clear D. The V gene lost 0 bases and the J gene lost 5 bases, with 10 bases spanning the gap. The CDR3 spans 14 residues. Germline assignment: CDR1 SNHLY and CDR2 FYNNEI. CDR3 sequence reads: CASSEARWFETQYF. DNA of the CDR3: TGTGCCAGCAGTGAAGCCCGGTGGTTCGAGACCCAGTACTTC.

CDR3 in amino acids: CASSVQGASYGYTF. The DNA of the CDR3 is TGTGCCAGCAGCGTACAGGGAGCGAGCTATGGCTACACCTTC. V is TRBV7-8 and J is TRBJ1-2; D is possibly TRBD1 (6 bases). The CDR3 has 14 amino acids. V was cut by 5 bases and J by 4 bases, with 14 bases left in between. Germline loops: CDR1 SGHVS, CDR2 FQNEAQ.